Below, 28 T cell receptor beta chains from the same sample are listed, as sequenced in a study of T cells generated in artificial thymic organoids (dated by TCRdb to about 2017). The library was produced with 5' RACE. Sequenced on an Illumina MiSeq. TCRalpha and TCRbeta libraries were amplified separately by semi-nested PCR with Advantage 2 and reverse primers in the TRAC or TRBC constant regions. TCRdb reanalyzed the raw reads on its own, using fastp at Q25 for trimming and MiXCR for clone calling, and kept in-frame beta chains. Every distinct CDR3 protein forms one entry, paired with its most common genes and DNA. The table for this sample lists about 8,500 distinct CDR3 sequences; approximately 16% of them were counted only once. The leading ten clones occupy over 1.3% of the sample. Sequenced: naive CD8+ T cells from the thymus. Explained via the paper, the cell subset or site label denotes: CD3+TCRalphabeta+CD8SP T cells; for blood, CD45RO-CCR7+ naive CD8+ T cells. These receptors were collected from a human donor who gave cord blood stem cells for thymic organoid culture, a cardiac surgery patient who gave postnatal thymus, or a blood donor (not recorded which).

Relative to its sample, this clonotype is medium-sized. V usage is TRBV29-1 and J usage is TRBJ2-1; no firm D call. With 6 bases removed from V and 2 bases from J, the gap between germline ends came to 8 bases. Per germline, CDR1 SQVTM and CDR2 ANQGSEA. The CDR3 has 12 amino acids. The CDR3 sequence is CSVPTPYNEQFF. The CDR3 DNA is TGCAGCGTCCCGACACCCTACAATGAGCAGTTCTTC.

As to this clonotype: A junction boundary mismatches the germline segment, possibly from a read error. The rearrangement uses TRBV5-1 and TRBJ2-5; D not resolved. The CDR3 is made up of 16 amino acids. Per the germline V gene, CDR1 is SGHRS and CDR2 is YFSETQ. Written as DNA, the CDR3 is TGCGCCAACAGCTTCAAGAGACTGTTGGAACAAGAGACCCAGTACTTC. It is translated as CANSFKRLLEQETQYF.

This clonotype is classed as medium-sized (0.01 to 0.1%). V is TRBV28 and J is TRBJ2-7; D is perhaps TRBD1 (6 bases). The CDR3 sequence is 17 residues long. Germline V lookup: CDR1 MDHEN, CDR2 SYDVKM. V was clipped by 6 bases and J by 4 bases, with 25 bases between them. CDR3 DNA: TGTGCCAGCAGACGACCGGGACAAATGGGTAAACATTACGAGCAGTACTTC. Encoded protein: CASRRPGQMGKHYEQYF.

The chain uses TRBV4-1 and TRBJ2-7; weak D call: TRBD1 (6 bases). CDR3 length: 13 residues. The germline CDR1 and CDR2 sequences are MGHRA and YSYEKL. CDR3 sequence (DNA): TGCGCCAGCAGCCAAGCGACAGGTTACGGGCAGTACGTC. Its protein is CASSQATGYGQYV.

This chain connects TRBV18 to TRBJ1-4, with 10 positions matching TRBD1. CDR1 is KGHSH, CDR2 LQKENI, per germline. V shed 3 bases, J shed 8 bases, and the junction held 6 bases outside the gene matches. This CDR3 region has 15 residues. CDR3 sequence: CASSPPGTGVEKLFF. CDR3 coding DNA: TGTGCCAGCTCACCGCCCGGGACAGGGGTCGAAAAACTGTTTTTT.

Many counts were recorded for this clonotype. J is TRBJ1-4 and V is TRBV18, with D uncertain. This CDR3 has 16 amino acids. From germline, CDR1 is KGHSH and CDR2 LQKENI. V gave up 1 base and J gave up 4 bases, with 13 bases separating them. CDR3 loop: CASSPLAAEDNEKLFF. The CDR3 DNA reads TGTGCCAGCTCACCACTAGCAGCGGAAGATAATGAAAAACTGTTTTTT.

This sequence joins TRBV4-1 and TRBJ2-7; no reliable D call. V was clipped by 3 bases and J by 3 bases, with 15 bases between them. CDR1 and CDR2 from the germline V gene are MGHRA and YSYEKL. The CDR3 extends over 15 amino acids. For the CDR3, the DNA is TGCGCCAGCAGCCATGTTGATGCTGGTTACTACGAGCAGTACTTC. Translation: CASSHVDAGYYEQYF.

By proportion, this clonotype is medium-sized. The CDR3 nucleotides are TGCAGTGCTAGAGATTTCACATCTGAGAAGGACACCATATATTTT. This gives the protein CSARDFTSEKDTIYF. The chain links TRBV20-1 to TRBJ1-3; D is unresolved. V was trimmed by 0 bases and J by 8 bases, leaving 17 bases between them. The CDR3 is 15 amino acids. CDR1 DFQATT and CDR2 SNEGSKA come from the germline V gene (reference sequence).

This rearrangement joins TRBV6-2 or TRBV6-3 to TRBJ2-4; D remains ambiguous. V was pared by 2 bases and J by 9 bases, with 5 bases between. The CDR3 is 11 amino acids. Per the germline V gene, CDR1 is MNHEY and CDR2 is SVGEGT. The CDR3 DNA reads as TGTGCCAGCAGTTACGGGATCATTCAGTACTTC. Protein product: CASSYGIIQYF.

This clonotype showed up many times. DNA of the CDR3: TGTGCCAGCAGCCAAGCGGGGCCGGAGGAATCAGAGACCCAGTACTTC. Amino acid sequence: CASSQAGPEESETQYF. This chain connects TRBV4-2 to TRBJ2-5; D may be TRBD1 or TRBD2 (5 bases each). Germline assignment: CDR1 LGHNA and CDR2 YNFKEQ. The CDR3 totals 16 residues. V was cut by 1 base and J by 4 bases, with 16 bases left in between.

Relative to its sample, this clonotype is medium-sized (0.01 to 0.1%). This chain links TRBV6-5 with TRBJ2-1; possible D gene TRBD2, 6 bases. Per germline, CDR1 MNHEY and CDR2 SVGAGI. The CDR3 extends over 16 amino acids. The V end was cut by 0 bases, the J end by 5 bases, with 14 bases between. The CDR3 nucleotides are TGTGCCAGCAGTTACTCCGGGACTGTGACCCACAATGAGCAGTTCTTC. Translation gives CASSYSGTVTHNEQFF.

This rearrangement joins TRBV18 to TRBJ2-2; TRBD2 agrees at 8 bases. There are 18 residues in the CDR3. V lost 3 bases and J lost 1; bases outside the gene matches: 10. CDR1 is KGHSH, CDR2 LQKENI, per germline. The CDR3 region has the DNA TGTGCCAGCTCACCCCCGCCGGGGACTAGAGGGAACACCGGGGAGCTGTTTTTT. This translates into CASSPPPGTRGNTGELFF.

In its sample, this clonotype was seen many times. CDR3 sequence: CSVVGTQTYEQYF. For the CDR3, the DNA is TGCAGCGTTGTTGGGACACAGACCTACGAGCAGTACTTC. The gene calls are TRBV29-1 and TRBJ2-7; D might be TRBD1 (6 bases). Germline CDR1 SQVTM, CDR2 ANQGSEA. V was trimmed by 4 bases and J by 2 bases, leaving 12 bases between them. The length of the CDR3 is 13 residues.

This clonotype is labeled medium-sized. V is TRBV20-1 and J is TRBJ1-5; D unresolved. Germline V gives CDR1 DFQATT, CDR2 SNEGSKA (reference sequence). V lost 1 base to trimming and J lost 0 bases, with 16 bases between them. This CDR3 has 17 amino acids. This chain's CDR3 is CSARAHGRVYSNQPQHF. The CDR3 nucleotides read TGCAGTGCTAGAGCTCACGGGAGGGTATATAGCAATCAGCCCCAGCATTTT.

This chain uses TRBV27 with TRBJ1-1, with 8 bases fitting TRBD1. This CDR3 has 16 amino acids. The V gene's germline CDR1 is MNHEY and CDR2 SMNVEV (reference sequence). V shed 6 bases, J shed 0 bases, and the junction held 9 bases outside the gene matches. This CDR3 reads CASRRDRGKMNTEAFF. DNA for the CDR3: TGTGCCAGCAGGCGAGACAGGGGAAAAATGAACACTGAAGCTTTCTTT.

This clonotype rates as medium-sized. The chain uses TRBV4-1 and TRBJ1-5, with 8 bases aligning to TRBD1. The CDR3 has 14 residues. CDR1 and CDR2 from the germline V gene are MGHRA and YSYEKL. The V segment lost 2 bases and the J segment 6 bases; nucleotides outside the gene matches: 3. The DNA for the CDR3 is TGCGCCAGCAGCCAATACACAGGGGGTCAGCCCCAGCATTTT. This gives the protein CASSQYTGGQPQHF.

By share of the sample, this clonotype is medium-sized (0.01 to 0.1%). In DNA, the CDR3 is TGCAGTGCTAGAGACCTCAGGGGATCCTACGAGCAGTACTTC. As protein: CSARDLRGSYEQYF. The chain recombines TRBV20-1 with TRBJ2-7; tentatively, D is TRBD1 (6 bases). The CDR3 loop spans 14 amino acids. Germline assignment: CDR1 DFQATT and CDR2 SNEGSKA (reference sequence). Trimming cost V 0 bases and J 1 base, with 10 bases left between them.

This clonotype was seen more than once but under ten times. This chain links TRBV7-9 with TRBJ2-3, with D possibly TRBD1 on 5 matching bases. Germline CDR1 reads SEHNR; CDR2 reads FQNEAQ (reference sequence). V shed 3 bases and J shed 5 bases, with 9 bases lying between them. The CDR3 consists of 13 residues. CDR3 region: CASSFPQGDTQYF. Written as DNA, the CDR3 is TGTGCCAGCAGCTTTCCCCAGGGAGATACGCAGTATTTT. The full variable domain, with the rest looked up from reference TRBV7-9 and TRBJ2-3, is DTGVSQNPRHKITKRGQNVTFRCDPISEHNRLYWYRQTLGQGPEFLTYFQNEAQLEKSRLLSDRFSAERPKGSFSTLEIQRTEQGDSAMYLCASSFPQGDTQYFGPGTRLTVL.

The CDR3 loop is CASSLLASGSGWGGELFF. DNA of the CDR3: TGTGCCAGCAGTTTGCTGGCTAGCGGGAGCGGTTGGGGCGGGGAGCTGTTTTTT. This chain joins TRBV27 and TRBJ2-2, with TRBD2 identical over 10 bases. The CDR3 is 18 amino acids. Per the germline V gene, CDR1 is MNHEY and CDR2 is SMNVEV (reference sequence). J lost 7 bases, V lost 3 bases, and 14 bases had no gene match.

This clonotype ranks as medium-sized (0.01 to 0.1%). The CDR3 protein is CASSSPFLGDGYTF. In DNA, the CDR3 is TGTGCCAGCAGTTCACCCTTCTTAGGGGATGGCTACACCTTC. This chain links TRBV28 with TRBJ1-2, with a tentative D call TRBD1 (5 bases). Trimming left V 4 bases short and J 6 bases short, with 15 bases between. Germline loops: CDR1 MDHEN, CDR2 SYDVKM. The CDR3 has 14 residues.

By share, this clonotype ranks as medium-sized (0.01 to 0.1%). V is TRBV12-3 or TRBV12-4 and J is TRBJ2-7; D is tentatively TRBD1 or TRBD2 (5 bases each). CDR3 length: 16 residues. V lost 5 bases to trimming and J lost 2 bases, with 19 bases between them. The CDR3 coding sequence is TGTGCCAGCAGTCCCTTACCGGGGCTTGGAGCCTACGAGCAGTACTTC. Amino acid sequence: CASSPLPGLGAYEQYF.

This clonotype is labeled medium-sized (0.01 to 0.1%). J is TRBJ1-2 and V is TRBV7-9; D ambiguous. The germline CDR1 and CDR2 sequences are SEHNR and FQNEAQ (reference sequence). CDR3 length equals 13 residues. V was clipped by 5 bases and J by 4 bases, with 11 bases between them. The CDR3 region is CASSPPGFYGYTF. CDR3 DNA: TGTGCCAGCAGCCCTCCGGGGTTCTATGGCTACACCTTC.

In this sample, this clonotype turned up a few times. The chain employs TRBV2 and TRBJ2-1; D remains unclear. V dropped 5 bases and J dropped 7 bases, with 9 bases sitting between them. The CDR3 has 12 amino acids. Per the germline V gene, CDR1 is SNHLY and CDR2 is FYNNEI. In DNA, the CDR3 is TGTGCCAGCAGTCTAAAGGGAAATGAGCAGTTCTTC. It specifies CASSLKGNEQFF.

The rearrangement uses TRBV6-1 and TRBJ2-2; D may be TRBD1 (6 bases). From germline, CDR1 is MNHNS and CDR2 SASEGT. Trimming shortened V by 8 bases and J by 3 bases, and 13 bases separated the two germline ends. The CDR3 contains 14 residues. Written as DNA, the CDR3 is TGTGCCAGCGACCCGACAGGATACACCGGGGAGCTGTTTTTT. It is translated as CASDPTGYTGELFF.

Regarding this clonotype: A much larger clone lies one base from this, so it may be a read error. The chain uses TRBV14 and TRBJ2-1; D perhaps matches TRBD2 (5 bases). There are 15 residues in the CDR3. Germline V gene lookup returns CDR1 SGHDN and CDR2 FVKESK. V lost 2 bases and J 6 bases, leaving 14 bases between the germline ends. The CDR3 protein is CASSQPGLAFNEQFF. In DNA form, the CDR3 reads TGTGCCAGCAGCCAACCGGGATTAGCCTTCAATGAGCAGTTCTTC.

By sample share, this clonotype is medium-sized. The rearrangement uses TRBV6-1 and TRBJ2-7, with D unresolved. V was trimmed by 3 bases and J by 1 base, leaving 10 bases between them. Looked up from germline, CDR1 is MNHNS and CDR2 is SASEGT. The length of the CDR3 is 14 residues. The CDR3: CASSENSLSYEQYF. The CDR3 nucleotides read TGTGCCAGCAGTGAGAACAGCCTTTCCTACGAGCAGTACTTC.

Of note for this clonotype: A much larger clone lies one base from this, so it may be a read error. No conserved phenylalanine or tryptophan is present at the end of the CDR3, so a read error is the likely explanation. The V call is TRBV19, the J call TRBJ1-5; 9 bases align to TRBD1. Germline V CDR1 and CDR2: LNHDA, SQIVND (reference sequence). Losses at the gene ends were 8 bases for V and 5 bases for J; bases not matched to a gene: 4. The CDR3 runs 13 residues. The CDR3 bases are TGTGCCAGTGGACAGGGGCCTCATCAGCCCCAGCATTCT. Protein sequence: CASGQGPHQPQHS.

Ten or more counts support this clonotype. The gene calls are TRBV18 and TRBJ1-2; D call uncertain. CDR1 is KGHSH and CDR2 is LQKENI in the germline V gene. The CDR3 has 19 amino acids. V dropped 4 bases and J dropped 2 bases, with 26 bases sitting between them. CDR3 nucleotide sequence: TGTGCCAGCTCACTACTACCGGGTCCCAAAAGGACCGAAAACTATGGCTACACCTTC. Its protein is CASSLLPGPKRTENYGYTF.